The 10 T cell receptor beta chains presented below share a single source sample, sequenced in a study of T cell responses to AZD1222 COVID-19 vaccine. Method: immunoSEQ multiplex PCR; TCRdb's copy keeps in-frame clones and lacks some. This table has roughly 120,000 clones, over 85% appearing once. The starting material was peripheral blood, obtained 28 days after the second AZD1222 dose. These receptors all stem from an adult who received the AZD1222 COVID-19 vaccine.

As DNA, the CDR3 is TGCAGCGTTGAGGCTAGCGGGGGTAAAGAGCAGTTCTTC. Protein sequence: CSVEASGGKEQFF. This chain connects TRBV29-1 to TRBJ2-1, with 10 positions matching TRBD2. There are 13 residues in the CDR3. V dropped 3 bases and J dropped 10; count of bases not matched to a gene: 6. CDR1 and CDR2 from the germline V gene are SQVTM and ANQGSEA.

The chain links TRBV2 to TRBJ2-7, with no clear D. The CDR3 totals 11 residues. The germline CDR1 and CDR2 sequences are SNHLY and FYNNEI. V was clipped by 7 bases and J by 2 bases, with 6 bases between them. The CDR3 DNA reads as TGTGCCAGCATGACGGCCTACGAGCAGTACTTC. Translated, it gives CASMTAYEQYF.

The V call is TRBV10-3, the J call TRBJ1-1; D is uncertain. This CDR3 has 14 residues. V lost 2 bases and J 5 bases, leaving 12 bases between the germline ends. Germline assignment: CDR1 ENHRY and CDR2 SYGVKD. The chain's CDR3 is CAISEPGQRTEAFF. The CDR3 coding sequence is TGTGCCATCAGTGAGCCCGGCCAAAGGACTGAAGCTTTCTTT.

This clone has only one observation. The chain links TRBV19 to TRBJ2-7, with 9 bases aligning to TRBD2. Germline CDR1 reads LNHDA; CDR2 reads SQIVND (reference sequence). The CDR3 runs to 15 residues. The junction had 8 bases not matched to a gene; V was cut back by 7 bases and J by 1 base. The DNA for the CDR3 is TGTGCCAGTATGGGACAGCGGGGGGTGTCCTACGAGCAGTACTTC. This encodes CASMGQRGVSYEQYF.

The chain recombines TRBV7-8 with TRBJ1-3; D is undetermined. CDR1 is SGHVS, CDR2 FQNEAQ, per germline. The CDR3 length is 15 residues. V lost 1 base to trimming and J lost 0 bases, with 7 bases between them. In nucleotides, the CDR3 is TGTGCCAGCAGCTTAGAATCAGGCTCTGGAAACACCATATATTTT. This codes for CASSLESGSGNTIYF.

This clone was seen only a few times. The chain recombines TRBV5-4 with TRBJ1-4; weak D call: TRBD1 (5 bases). This CDR3 spans 15 amino acids. Between the trimmed V and J ends, which lost 3 bases and 0 bases, there was a span of 9 bases. The germline gives CDR1 SGHNT, CDR2 YYREEE (reference sequence). The CDR3 region is CASSWDGSTNEKLFF. The CDR3, as DNA: TGTGCCAGCAGCTGGGACGGATCAACTAATGAAAAACTGTTTTTT.

V usage is TRBV21-1 and J usage is TRBJ1-5. TRBV21-1 is reported as a pseudogene. This CDR3 comprises 16 residues. CDR3 protein: CASSGATGGSNQPQHF. CDR3 DNA: TGTGCCAGCAGCGGGGCTACGGGGGGGAGCAATCAGCCCCAGCATTTT.

This chain links TRBV7-2 with TRBJ1-3, with 9 bases that match TRBD1. This CDR3 is 16 amino acids long. The germline V gene encodes CDR1 SGHTA and CDR2 FQGNSA. V trimming: 4 bases; J trimming: 2 bases; junction bases outside the gene matches: 6. The CDR3 DNA reads TGTGCCAGCAGCTCCGGACAGGGGCGGCCTGGAAACACCATATATTTT. It codes for CASSSGQGRPGNTIYF. The variable domain in full, with the rest retrieved from reference TRBV7-2 and TRBJ1-3, is GAGVSQSPSNKVTEKGKDVELRCDPISGHTALYWYRQSLGQGLEFLIYFQGNSAPDKSGLPSDRFSAERTGGSVSTLTIQRTQQEDSAVYLCASSSGQGRPGNTIYFGEGSWLTVV.

The CDR3 DNA follows: TGTGCCAGCAGCTTCCGGTTTGGGTCCTACGAGCAGTACTTC. Translated, it gives CASSFRFGSYEQYF. The chain employs TRBV7-3 and TRBJ2-7; D unclear. The germline gives CDR1 SGHTA, CDR2 FQGTGA. V gave up 3 bases and J gave up 1 base, with 10 bases separating them. This CDR3 has 14 residues.

The chain uses TRBV5-1 and TRBJ2-5; 9 positions agree with TRBD2. CDR3 size: 17 residues. In germline, CDR1 is SGHRS, CDR2 YFSETQ. V shed 0 bases, J shed 1 base, and the junction held 7 bases outside the gene matches. CDR3 DNA sequence: TGCGCCAGCAGCTTGGAGGTCGGCGGGGGGGTCCAAGAGACCCAGTACTTC. Protein: CASSLEVGGGVQETQYF.